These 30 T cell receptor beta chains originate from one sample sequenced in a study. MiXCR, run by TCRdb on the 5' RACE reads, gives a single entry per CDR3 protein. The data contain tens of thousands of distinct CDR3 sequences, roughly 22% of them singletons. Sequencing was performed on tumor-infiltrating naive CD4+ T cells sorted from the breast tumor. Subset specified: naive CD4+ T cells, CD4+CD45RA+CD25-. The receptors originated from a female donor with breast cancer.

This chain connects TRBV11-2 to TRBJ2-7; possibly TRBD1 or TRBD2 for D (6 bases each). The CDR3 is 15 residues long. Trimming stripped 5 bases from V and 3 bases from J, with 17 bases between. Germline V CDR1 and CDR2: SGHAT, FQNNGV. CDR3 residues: CASSPEGGELYEQYF. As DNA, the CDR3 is TGTGCCAGCAGCCCTGAGGGGGGCGAACTCTACGAGCAGTACTTC.

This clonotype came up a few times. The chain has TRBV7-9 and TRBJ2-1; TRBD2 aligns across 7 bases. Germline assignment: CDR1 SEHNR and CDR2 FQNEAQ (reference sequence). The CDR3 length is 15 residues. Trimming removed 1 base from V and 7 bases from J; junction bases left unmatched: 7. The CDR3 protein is CASSLERGGRNEQFF. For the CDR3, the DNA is TGTGCCAGCAGCTTAGAGCGCGGCGGGAGAAATGAGCAGTTCTTC.

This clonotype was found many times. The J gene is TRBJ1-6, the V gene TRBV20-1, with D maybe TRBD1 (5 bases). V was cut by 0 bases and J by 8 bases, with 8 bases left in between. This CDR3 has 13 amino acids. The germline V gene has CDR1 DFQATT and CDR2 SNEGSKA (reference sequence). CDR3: CSARDLGDSPLHF. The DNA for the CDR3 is TGCAGTGCTAGAGATTTAGGGGATTCACCCCTCCACTTT.

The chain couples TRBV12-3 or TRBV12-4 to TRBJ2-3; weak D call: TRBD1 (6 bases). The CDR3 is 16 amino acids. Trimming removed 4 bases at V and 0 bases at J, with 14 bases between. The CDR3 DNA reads TGTGCCAGCAGTTCAACAGGGACACTGAGCACAGATACGCAGTATTTT. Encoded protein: CASSSTGTLSTDTQYF.

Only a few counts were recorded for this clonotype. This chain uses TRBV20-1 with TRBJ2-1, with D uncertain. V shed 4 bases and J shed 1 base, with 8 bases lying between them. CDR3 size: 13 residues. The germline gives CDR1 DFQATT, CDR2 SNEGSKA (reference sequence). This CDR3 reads CSAIQLSYNEQFF. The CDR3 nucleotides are TGCAGTGCTATACAACTTTCCTACAATGAGCAGTTCTTC.

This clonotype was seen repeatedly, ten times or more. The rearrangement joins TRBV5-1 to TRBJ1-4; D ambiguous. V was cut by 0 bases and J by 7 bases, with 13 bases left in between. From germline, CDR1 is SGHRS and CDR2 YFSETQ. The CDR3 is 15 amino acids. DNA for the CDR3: TGCGCCAGCAGCTTGGAAGCGGGAGGGCGTGAAAAACTGTTTTTT. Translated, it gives CASSLEAGGREKLFF.

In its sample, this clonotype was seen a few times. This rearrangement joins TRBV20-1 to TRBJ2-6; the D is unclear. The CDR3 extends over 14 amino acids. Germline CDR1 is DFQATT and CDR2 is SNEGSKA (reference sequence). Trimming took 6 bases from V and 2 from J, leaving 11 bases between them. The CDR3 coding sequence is TGCAGTGCCCCCAAACCGGCTGGGGCCAACGTCCTGACTTTC. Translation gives CSAPKPAGANVLTF.

CDR3: CSASGLFNNEQFF. In DNA form, the CDR3 reads TGCAGTGCTTCGGGACTTTTCAACAATGAGCAGTTCTTC. V gene TRBV20-1 combines with J gene TRBJ2-1; D might be TRBD2 (6 bases). Germline values: CDR1 DFQATT, CDR2 SNEGSKA (reference sequence). V dropped 5 bases and J dropped 5 bases, with 13 bases sitting between them. CDR3 length: 13 residues.

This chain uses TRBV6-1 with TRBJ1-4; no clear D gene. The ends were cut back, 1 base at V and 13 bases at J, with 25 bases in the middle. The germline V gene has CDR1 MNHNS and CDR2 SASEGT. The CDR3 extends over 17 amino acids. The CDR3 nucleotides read TGTGCCAGCAGTGAAGAGGCTGGATGGGTTCCCGGTTGGGGACTGTTTTTT. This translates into CASSEEAGWVPGWGLFF.

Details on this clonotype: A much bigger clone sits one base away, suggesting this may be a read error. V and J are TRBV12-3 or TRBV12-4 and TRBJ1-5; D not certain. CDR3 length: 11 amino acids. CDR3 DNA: TGTGCCAGCAGTTTAGGTCAGCCCAAGCATTTT. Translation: CASSLGQPKHF.

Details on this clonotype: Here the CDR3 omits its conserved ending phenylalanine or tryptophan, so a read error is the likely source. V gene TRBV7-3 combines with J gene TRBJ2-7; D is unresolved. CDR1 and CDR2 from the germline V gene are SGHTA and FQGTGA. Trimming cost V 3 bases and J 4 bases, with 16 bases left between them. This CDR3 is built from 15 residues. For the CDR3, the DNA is TGTGCCAGCAGCTTCGGACCCGCAGCAATGTACGAGCAGTACCTC. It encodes CASSFGPAAMYEQYL.

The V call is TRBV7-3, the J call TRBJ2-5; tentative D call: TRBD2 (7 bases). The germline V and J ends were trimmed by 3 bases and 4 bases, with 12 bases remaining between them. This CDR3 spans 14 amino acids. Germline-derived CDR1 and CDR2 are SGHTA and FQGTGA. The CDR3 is CASSLGGAGETQYF. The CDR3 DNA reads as TGTGCCAGCAGCTTGGGGGGGGCCGGAGAGACCCAGTACTTC.

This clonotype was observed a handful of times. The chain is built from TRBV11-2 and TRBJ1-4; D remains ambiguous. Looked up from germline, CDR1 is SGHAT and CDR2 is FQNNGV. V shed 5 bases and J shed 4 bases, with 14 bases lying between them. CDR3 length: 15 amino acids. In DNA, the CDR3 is TGTGCCAGCAGCCCCTTGTGGAGAAATAATGAAAAACTGTTTTTT. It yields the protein CASSPLWRNNEKLFF. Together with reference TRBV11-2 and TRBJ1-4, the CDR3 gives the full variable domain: EAGVAQSPRYKIIEKRQSVAFWCNPISGHATLYWYQQILGQGPKLLIQFQNNGVVDDSQLPKDRFSAERLKGVDSTLKIQPAKLEDSAVYLCASSPLWRNNEKLFFGSGTQLSVL.

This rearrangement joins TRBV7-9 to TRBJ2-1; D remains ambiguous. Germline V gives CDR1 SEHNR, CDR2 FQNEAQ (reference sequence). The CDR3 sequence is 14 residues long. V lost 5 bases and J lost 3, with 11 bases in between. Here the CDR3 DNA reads TGTGCCAGCAGCCGAGAGCCTTACTACAATGAGCAGTTCTTC. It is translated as CASSREPYYNEQFF.

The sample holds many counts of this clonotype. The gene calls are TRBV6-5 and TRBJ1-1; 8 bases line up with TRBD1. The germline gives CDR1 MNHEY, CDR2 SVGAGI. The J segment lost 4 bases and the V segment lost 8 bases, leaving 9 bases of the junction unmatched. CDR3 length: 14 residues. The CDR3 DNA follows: TGTGCCAGCGCTGGACAGGGAGGAGTCACTGAAGCTTTCTTT. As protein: CASAGQGGVTEAFF.

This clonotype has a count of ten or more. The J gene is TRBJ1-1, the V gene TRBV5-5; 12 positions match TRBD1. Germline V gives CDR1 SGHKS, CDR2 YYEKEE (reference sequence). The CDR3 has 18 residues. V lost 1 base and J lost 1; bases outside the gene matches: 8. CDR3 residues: CASSLWMGQGAGNTEAFF. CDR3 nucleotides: TGTGCCAGCAGCTTGTGGATGGGACAGGGGGCAGGGAACACTGAAGCTTTCTTT.

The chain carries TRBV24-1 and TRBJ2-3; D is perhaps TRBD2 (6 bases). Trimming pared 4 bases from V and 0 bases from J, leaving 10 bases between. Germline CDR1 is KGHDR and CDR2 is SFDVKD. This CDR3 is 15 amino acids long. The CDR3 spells CATSDRRGSTDTQYF. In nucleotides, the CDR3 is TGTGCCACCAGTGACAGGAGGGGAAGCACAGATACGCAGTATTTT.

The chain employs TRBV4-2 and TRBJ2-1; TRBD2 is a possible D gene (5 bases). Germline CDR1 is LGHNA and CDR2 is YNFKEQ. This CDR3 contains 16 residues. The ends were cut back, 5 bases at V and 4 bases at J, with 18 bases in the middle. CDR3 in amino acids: CASSGRRAAAYNEQFF. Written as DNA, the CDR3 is TGTGCCAGCAGCGGGCGGAGAGCGGCAGCTTACAATGAGCAGTTCTTC.

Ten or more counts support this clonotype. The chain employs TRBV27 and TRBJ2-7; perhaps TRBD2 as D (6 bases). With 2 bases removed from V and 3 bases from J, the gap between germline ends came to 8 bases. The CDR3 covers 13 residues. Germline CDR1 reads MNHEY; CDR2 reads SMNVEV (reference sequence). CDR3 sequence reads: CASSLGTFYEQYF. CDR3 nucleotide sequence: TGTGCCAGCAGTTTAGGGACTTTCTACGAGCAGTACTTC.

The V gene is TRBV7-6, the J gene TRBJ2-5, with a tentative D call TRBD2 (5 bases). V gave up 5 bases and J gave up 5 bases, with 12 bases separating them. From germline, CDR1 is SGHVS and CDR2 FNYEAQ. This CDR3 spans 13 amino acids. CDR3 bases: TGTGCCAGCAGCCGGACTGTTGGGGAGACCCAGTACTTC. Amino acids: CASSRTVGETQYF.

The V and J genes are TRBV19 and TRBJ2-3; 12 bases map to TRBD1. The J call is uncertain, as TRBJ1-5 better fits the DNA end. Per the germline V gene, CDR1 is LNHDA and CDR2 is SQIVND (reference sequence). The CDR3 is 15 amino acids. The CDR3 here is CASRLRDRGLNTQHF. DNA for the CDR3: TGTGCCAGTAGGTTACGGGACAGGGGGCTAAATACGCAGCATTTT.

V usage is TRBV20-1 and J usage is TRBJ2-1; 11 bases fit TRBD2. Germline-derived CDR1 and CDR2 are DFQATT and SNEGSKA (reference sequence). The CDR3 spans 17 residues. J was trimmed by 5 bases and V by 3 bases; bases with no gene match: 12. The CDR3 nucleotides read TGCAGTGCTAGTCGTCTAGCGGGAGGCCTAAATCACAATGAGCAGTTCTTC. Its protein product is CSASRLAGGLNHNEQFF.

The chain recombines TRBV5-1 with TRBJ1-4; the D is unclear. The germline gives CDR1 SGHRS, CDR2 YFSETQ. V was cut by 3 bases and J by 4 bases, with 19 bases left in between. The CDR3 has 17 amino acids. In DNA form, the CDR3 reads TGCGCCAGCAGCTCCGAACCGGAGGGTATTTTTAATGAAAAACTGTTTTTT. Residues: CASSSEPEGIFNEKLFF.

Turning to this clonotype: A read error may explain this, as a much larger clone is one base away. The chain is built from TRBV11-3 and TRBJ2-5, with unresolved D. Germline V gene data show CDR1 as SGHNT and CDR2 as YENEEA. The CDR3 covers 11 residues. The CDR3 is CASSLKETRYF. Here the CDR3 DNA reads TGTGCCAGCAGCTTAAAAGAGACCCGGTACTTC.

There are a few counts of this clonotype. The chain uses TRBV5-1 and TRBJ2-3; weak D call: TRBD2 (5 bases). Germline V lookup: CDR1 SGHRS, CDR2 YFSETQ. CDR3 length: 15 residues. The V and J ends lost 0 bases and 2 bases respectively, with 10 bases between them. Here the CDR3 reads CASSLDSETTDTQYF. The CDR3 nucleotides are TGCGCCAGCAGCTTGGATAGCGAGACCACAGATACGCAGTATTTT.

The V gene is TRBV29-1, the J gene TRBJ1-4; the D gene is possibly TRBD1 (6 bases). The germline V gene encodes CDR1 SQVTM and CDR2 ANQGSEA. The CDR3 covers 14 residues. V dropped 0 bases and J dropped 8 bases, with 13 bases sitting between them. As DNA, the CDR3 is TGCAGCGTTGAAGATCAGGGGATCCGGGAAAAACTGTTTTTT. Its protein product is CSVEDQGIREKLFF.

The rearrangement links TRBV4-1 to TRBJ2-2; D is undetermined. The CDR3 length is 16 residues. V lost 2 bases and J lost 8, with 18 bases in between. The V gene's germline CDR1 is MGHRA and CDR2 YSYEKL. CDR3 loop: CASSQLDLVAVGELFF. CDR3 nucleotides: TGCGCCAGCAGCCAATTAGACCTAGTGGCGGTGGGGGAGCTGTTTTTT.

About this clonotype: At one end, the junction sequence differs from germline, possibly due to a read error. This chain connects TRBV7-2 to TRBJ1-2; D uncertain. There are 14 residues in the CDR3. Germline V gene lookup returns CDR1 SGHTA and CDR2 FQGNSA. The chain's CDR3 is CSSSDGLVSGGYTF. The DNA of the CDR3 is TGTTCCAGCAGCGATGGTCTGGTCTCTGGTGGCTACACCTTC.

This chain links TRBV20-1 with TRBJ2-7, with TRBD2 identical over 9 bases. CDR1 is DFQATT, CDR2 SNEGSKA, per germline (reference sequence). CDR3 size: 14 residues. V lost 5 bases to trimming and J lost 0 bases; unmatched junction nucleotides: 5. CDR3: CSAGTSGRSYEQYF. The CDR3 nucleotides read TGCAGTGCTGGAACTAGCGGGCGCTCCTACGAGCAGTACTTC.

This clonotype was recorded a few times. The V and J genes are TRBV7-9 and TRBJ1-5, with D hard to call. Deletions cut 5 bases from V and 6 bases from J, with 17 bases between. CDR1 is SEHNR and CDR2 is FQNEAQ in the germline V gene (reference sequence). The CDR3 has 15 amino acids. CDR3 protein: CASSPSEGRSQPQHF. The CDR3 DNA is TGTGCCAGCAGCCCCTCGGAAGGCCGGAGTCAGCCCCAGCATTTT.